These 32 T cell receptor beta chains were all obtained from the same sample, sequenced in a study of T cells in Graves' hyperthyroidism and ophthalmopathy. Regions amplified from RNA transcripts were the TCR beta CDR3 regions. The HTBI primer set drove a first-round RT-PCR of the TCR CDR3. A single record per CDR3 protein comes from TCRdb applying MiXCR to the multiplex PCR reads. The sample lists around 700,000 distinct CDR3 sequences, 18% occurring once. The specimen was blood. The receptors were gathered from a woman aged 50 to 60 with Graves' hyperthyroidism that later progressed to Graves' ophthalmopathy.

This clonotype appeared a few times. The gene calls are TRBV4-1 and TRBJ1-3; a weak D match, TRBD1 (6 bases). There are 17 residues in the CDR3. From germline, CDR1 is MGHRA and CDR2 YSYEKL. V dropped 0 bases and J dropped 2 bases, with 14 bases sitting between them. CDR3 DNA sequence: TGCGCCAGCAGCCAAGAACCGGTCAGGGGCCCTGGAAACACCATATATTTT. Its protein is CASSQEPVRGPGNTIYF.

V usage is TRBV12-3 or TRBV12-4 and J usage is TRBJ2-4; D possibly corresponds to TRBD2 (5 bases). The CDR3 covers 11 residues. Trimming removed 8 bases at V and 10 bases at J, with 12 bases between. The CDR3 DNA reads as TGTGCCAGCTCCCGGGGTACAATTCAGTACTTC. It translates to CASSRGTIQYF.

This clonotype was observed a few times. The chain recombines TRBV3-1 with TRBJ1-3, with TRBD1 as a possible D gene (5 bases). Germline V lookup: CDR1 LGHDT, CDR2 YNNKEL (reference sequence). Trimming took off 1 base at V and 10 bases at J, with 14 bases between the two ends. The CDR3 has 14 amino acids. This CDR3 is CASSQGGGALTIYF. Written as DNA, the CDR3 is TGTGCCAGCAGCCAAGGCGGTGGGGCTCTAACCATATATTTT. Together with reference TRBV3-1 and TRBJ1-3, the CDR3 gives the full variable domain: DTAVSQTPKYLVTQMGNDKSIKCEQNLGHDTMYWYKQDSKKFLKIMFSYNNKELIINETVPNRFSPKSPDKAHLNLHINSLELGDSAVYFCASSQGGGALTIYFGEGSWLTVV.

The chain links TRBV15 to TRBJ1-4; D is ambiguous. Trimming took off 0 bases at V and 4 bases at J, with 9 bases between the two ends. This CDR3 contains 15 residues. Germline CDR1 reads LNHNV; CDR2 reads YYDKDF (reference sequence). The CDR3 nucleotides are TGTGCCACCAGCAGAGACGAGGATTTTAATGAAAAACTGTTTTTT. This translates into CATSRDEDFNEKLFF.

This clonotype has a handful of counts. This CDR3 is CASSLETGANTEAFF. CDR3 sequence (DNA): TGTGCCAGCAGCTTGGAGACAGGGGCTAACACTGAAGCTTTCTTT. V and J are TRBV5-4 and TRBJ1-1, with 8 bases matching TRBD1. V dropped 0 bases and J dropped 2; count of bases not matched to a gene: 3. From germline, CDR1 is SGHNT and CDR2 YYREEE (reference sequence). The CDR3 is 15 residues long.

This clonotype was seen more than once but under ten times. V gene TRBV29-1 combines with J gene TRBJ1-5, with 7 bases that match TRBD1. Losses at the gene ends were 7 bases for V and 0 bases for J; bases not matched to a gene: 9. This CDR3 spans 15 amino acids. The germline CDR1 and CDR2 sequences are SQVTM and ANQGSEA. The CDR3 coding sequence is TGCAGCGCTACGACAGGGCGTGATAGCAATCAGCCCCAGCATTTT. It is translated as CSATTGRDSNQPQHF.

The gene calls are TRBV20-1 and TRBJ1-5; TRBD1 agrees at 8 bases. This CDR3 spans 12 amino acids. Germline CDR1 and CDR2: DFQATT and SNEGSKA (reference sequence). V was clipped by 5 bases and J by 7 bases; unmatched bases: 4. The CDR3 spells CSAWDRSQPQHF. The CDR3 DNA follows: TGCAGTGCTTGGGACAGGAGCCAGCCCCAGCATTTT.

For this clonotype: The CDR3 does not end in the conserved phenylalanine or tryptophan, so this is likely a read error. The chain uses TRBV29-1 and TRBJ1-2, with D tentatively TRBD1 (5 bases). V was trimmed by 4 bases and J by 1 base, leaving 19 bases between them. The CDR3 spans 16 residues. CDR1 SQVTM and CDR2 ANQGSEA come from the germline V gene. As DNA, the CDR3 is TGCAGCGTTGTGTTGGGGAATCGGGGGAATAACTATGGCTACACCCTC. It translates to CSVVLGNRGNNYGYTL.

The chain recombines TRBV7-2 with TRBJ1-6; TRBD1 matches at 8 bases. Germline CDR1 reads SGHTA; CDR2 reads FQGNSA. This CDR3 region has 15 residues. V was clipped by 1 base and J by 7 bases; unmatched bases: 3. CDR3 sequence reads: CASSLDRQGNSPLHF. The CDR3 DNA reads as TGTGCCAGCAGCTTAGACCGACAGGGGAATTCACCCCTCCACTTT.

This clonotype was seen ten or more times. The CDR3 region is CSVPGQGDGGYTF. The CDR3 DNA reads TGCAGCGTTCCGGGACAGGGAGACGGTGGCTACACCTTC. This chain links TRBV29-1 with TRBJ1-2; TRBD1 agrees at 9 bases. The CDR3 totals 13 residues. Germline loops: CDR1 SQVTM, CDR2 ANQGSEA. J gave up 7 bases and V 5 bases, and 8 bases lay outside the gene matches.

Many counts were recorded for this clonotype. V is TRBV20-1 and J is TRBJ2-7, with D possibly TRBD2 on 6 matching bases. Germline CDR1 is DFQATT and CDR2 is SNEGSKA (reference sequence). Trimming removed 2 bases from V and 2 bases from J, with 13 bases in between. CDR3 length: 14 residues. The CDR3 DNA reads as TGCAGTGCTAGACTCGGGACTGGGGCCTACGAGCAGTACTTC. Protein product: CSARLGTGAYEQYF.

Only a few counts were recorded for this clonotype. The V and J genes are TRBV19 and TRBJ2-5; 11 bases line up with TRBD1. Germline values: CDR1 LNHDA, CDR2 SQIVND (reference sequence). Trimming cost V 7 bases and J 5 bases; bases outside gene matches: 15. The CDR3 length is 17 residues. The CDR3 region has the DNA TGTGCCAGTACTCCTGGACTGGGGACAGGGGGTTTTGAGACCCAGTACTTC. The encoded protein is CASTPGLGTGGFETQYF.

In the case of this clonotype: This may stem from a read error, because a much larger clone lies one nucleotide away. The chain combines TRBV20-1 with TRBJ2-1; 8 nucleotides match TRBD2. Germline V CDR1 and CDR2: DFQATT, SNEGSKA (reference sequence). J was trimmed by 4 bases and V by 0 bases; bases with no gene match: 5. This CDR3 is 15 amino acids long. The CDR3 DNA reads TGCAGTGCTAGAGAGTCGGGGGGGGATTACAATGAGCAGTTCTTC. Translating it yields CSARESGGDYNEQFF.

The rearrangement joins TRBV7-3 to TRBJ2-1, with 8 bases that match TRBD1. CDR3 length equals 15 residues. V lost 6 bases, J lost 5 bases, and 9 bases stayed unmatched. Per germline, CDR1 SGHTA and CDR2 FQGTGA. The CDR3 sequence: CASSSGTGLDNEQFF. The CDR3 DNA is TGTGCCAGCAGTTCCGGGACAGGCCTCGACAATGAGCAGTTCTTC. The full variable domain, with the rest looked up from reference TRBV7-3 and TRBJ2-1, is GAGVSQTPSNKVTEKGKYVELRCDPISGHTALYWYRQSLGQGPEFLIYFQGTGAADDSGLPNDRFFAVRPEGSVSTLKIQRTERGDSAVYLCASSSGTGLDNEQFFGPGTRLTVL.

This clonotype occurred a few times. This sequence joins TRBV12-3 or TRBV12-4 and TRBJ2-2; D remains ambiguous. V lost 3 bases, J lost 7 bases, and 6 bases lay in between. This CDR3 region has 12 residues. CDR3 sequence reads: CASSFGNGELFF. CDR3 sequence (DNA): TGTGCCAGCAGTTTCGGTAACGGGGAGCTGTTTTTT.

The chain joins TRBV20-1 to TRBJ2-3; 13 bases map to TRBD2. V lost 5 bases, J lost 2 bases, and 4 bases stayed unmatched. The CDR3 is 15 amino acids. From germline, CDR1 is DFQATT and CDR2 SNEGSKA (reference sequence). The CDR3: CSAGGTSGATDTQYF. In nucleotides, the CDR3 is TGCAGTGCTGGGGGGACTAGCGGGGCCACAGATACGCAGTATTTT.

The chain combines TRBV7-6 with TRBJ1-6; unclear D gene. The CDR3 totals 14 residues. Germline V lookup: CDR1 SGHVS, CDR2 FNYEAQ. V was clipped by 5 bases and J by 5 bases, with 10 bases between them. The CDR3 spells CASSIKSHNSPLHF. CDR3 DNA: TGTGCCAGCAGCATTAAAAGTCATAATTCACCCCTCCACTTT.

This clonotype was found a few times. The junction does not match germline at one end; this may be a read error. Written as DNA, the CDR3 is TGCAGTGCGATTCCGGGACTAGCGGGGGGATACGAGCAATACTTC. Encoded protein: CSAIPGLAGGYEQYF. This chain uses TRBV20-1 with TRBJ2-7; 15 bases are a match to TRBD2. The germline V gene has CDR1 DFQATT and CDR2 SNEGSKA (reference sequence). There are 15 residues in the CDR3.

This clonotype was counted a few times. A single base separates this from a much larger clone, so it may be a read error. V gene TRBV12-3 or TRBV12-4 combines with J gene TRBJ2-5, with TRBD1 as a possible D gene (6 bases). The CDR3 contains 14 residues. The DNA of the CDR3 is TGTGCCAGCAGTCCGGACAGCGAACAAGAGACCCAGTGCTTC. Protein product: CASSPDSEQETQCF.

This clonotype was detected ten times or more. The chain joins TRBV27 to TRBJ2-5; possibly TRBD1 for D (6 bases). Germline lookup yields CDR1 MNHEY and CDR2 SMNVEV (reference sequence). With 4 bases removed from V and 4 bases from J, the gap between germline ends came to 16 bases. The length of the CDR3 is 15 residues. The CDR3 nucleotides read TGTGCCAGCAGTTCACCAGGGGAGTGGGGAGAGACCCAGTACTTC. This encodes CASSSPGEWGETQYF.

The gene calls are TRBV4-1 and TRBJ1-5; 7 bases map to TRBD1. CDR3 length: 16 amino acids. The germline CDR1 and CDR2 sequences are MGHRA and YSYEKL. V shed 0 bases, J shed 4 bases, and the junction held 6 bases outside the gene matches. The CDR3 spells CASSQDNDRDNQPQHF. The DNA of the CDR3 is TGCGCCAGCAGCCAAGATAACGACAGGGATAATCAGCCCCAGCATTTT.

This chain joins TRBV6-1 and TRBJ1-5; D is undetermined. The germline gives CDR1 MNHNS, CDR2 SASEGT. The CDR3 consists of 13 residues. V lost 3 bases, J lost 7 bases, and 10 bases lay in between. The CDR3: CASSETHGQPQHF. CDR3 sequence (DNA): TGTGCCAGCAGTGAGACCCATGGGCAGCCCCAGCATTTT.

In its sample, this clonotype was seen a few times. The rearrangement joins TRBV20-1 to TRBJ2-5; TRBD1 aligns across 9 bases. V was pared by 4 bases and J by 2 bases, with 2 bases of the junction left unmatched. The CDR3 covers 13 residues. Germline lookup yields CDR1 DFQATT and CDR2 SNEGSKA (reference sequence). The CDR3 region has the DNA TGCAGTGCTATACAGGGGGCACAAGAGACCCAGTACTTC. Its protein is CSAIQGAQETQYF.

A few counts support this clonotype. A read error may produce the germline difference seen at one junction end. V gene TRBV29-1 combines with J gene TRBJ2-5; 8 positions match TRBD1. Per the germline V gene, CDR1 is SQVTM and CDR2 is ANQGSEA. The CDR3 runs 12 residues. The CDR3 here is CSVEVGTGPRHF. In nucleotides, the CDR3 is TGCAGCGTTGAAGTAGGGACAGGACCTAGGCACTTC.

This clonotype showed up just once. V and J are TRBV15 and TRBJ2-5; 11 nucleotides agree with TRBD2. V lost 3 bases and J lost 2; bases outside the gene matches: 20. The CDR3 runs to 21 residues. The germline V gene has CDR1 LNHNV and CDR2 YYDKDF (reference sequence). In nucleotides, the CDR3 is TGTGCCACCAGCAGGGGACCTGGGAGGCTAGCGGGGGGCCGCCCACAAGAGACCCAGTACTTC. Encoded protein: CATSRGPGRLAGGRPQETQYF. The whole variable domain, filled in from reference TRBV15 and TRBJ2-5, reads DAMVIQNPRYQVTQFGKPVTLSCSQTLNHNVMYWYQQKSSQAPKLLFHYYDKDFNNEADTPDNFQSRRPNTSFCFLDIRSPGLGDTAMYLCATSRGPGRLAGGRPQETQYFGPGTRLLVL.

This clonotype was seen at least ten times. The chain recombines TRBV7-6 with TRBJ1-5, with 7 bases matching TRBD1. Per the germline V gene, CDR1 is SGHVS and CDR2 is FNYEAQ. The CDR3 length is 15 residues. The junction had 3 bases not matched to a gene; V was cut back by 2 bases and J by 2 bases. The CDR3 protein is CASSLNTGGNQPQHF. CDR3 DNA: TGTGCCAGCAGCTTAAATACAGGGGGCAATCAGCCCCAGCATTTT.

This clonotype showed up many times. The chain employs TRBV12-3 or TRBV12-4 and TRBJ1-1; D perhaps matches TRBD1 (6 bases). The germline V and J ends were trimmed by 4 bases and 0 bases, with 18 bases remaining between them. CDR3 length: 17 amino acids. The CDR3: CASSSRLQGFVNTEAFF. CDR3 in DNA: TGTGCCAGCAGTTCACGATTACAGGGTTTTGTGAACACTGAAGCTTTCTTT.

This clonotype was recorded a few times. The chain recombines TRBV4-2 with TRBJ2-7; 14 nucleotides match TRBD2. Trimming removed 3 bases from V and 2 bases from J; junction bases left unmatched: 0. This CDR3 is 15 amino acids long. Germline V lookup: CDR1 LGHNA, CDR2 YNFKEQ. CDR3 sequence: CASSQTSGGAYEQYF. The CDR3 DNA follows: TGTGCCAGCAGCCAGACTAGCGGGGGGGCCTACGAGCAGTACTTC.

This clonotype was recorded many times. This chain joins TRBV12-3 or TRBV12-4 and TRBJ1-2; D may be TRBD1 (5 bases). The CDR3 has 14 amino acids. V dropped 2 bases and J dropped 7 bases, with 14 bases sitting between them. CDR3 sequence reads: CASSLRGTAGGYTF. CDR3 DNA: TGTGCCAGCAGTTTACGCGGGACTGCGGGTGGCTACACCTTC.

This clonotype was detected only a few times. CDR3 in DNA: TGTGCCAGCAGACCTGACAGGGGGCGCATAGATACGCAGTATTTT. This sequence encodes CASRPDRGRIDTQYF. This chain uses TRBV6-1 with TRBJ2-3; TRBD1 matches at 10 bases. V lost 6 bases and J lost 5; bases outside the gene matches: 8. This CDR3 contains 15 residues. CDR1 is MNHNS, CDR2 SASEGT, per germline.

The chain employs TRBV28 and TRBJ1-6; D remains unclear. Germline V gene sequence: CDR1 MDHEN, CDR2 SYDVKM. V was shortened by 1 base and J by 8 bases, with 18 bases between the two germline ends. There are 17 residues in the CDR3. CDR3 residues: CASSLFLVQDEHSPLHF. The CDR3 coding sequence is TGTGCCAGCAGTTTATTCCTCGTGCAGGACGAGCATTCACCCCTCCACTTT. The full variable domain, its missing parts supplied by reference TRBV28 and TRBJ1-6, is DVKVTQSSRYLVKRTGEKVFLECVQDMDHENMFWYRQDPGLGLRLIYFSYDVKMKEKGDIPEGYSVSREKKERFSLILESASTNQTSMYLCASSLFLVQDEHSPLHFGNGTRLTVT.

The CDR3 coding sequence is TGTGCCAGCAGCTACGGACTAGCGGGGGGTCGGGGGGAGACCCAGTACTTC. It yields the protein CASSYGLAGGRGETQYF. The chain links TRBV4-2 to TRBJ2-5, with TRBD2 matching 14 bases. V gave up 5 bases and J gave up 5 bases; unmatched junction bases: 10. The germline gives CDR1 LGHNA, CDR2 YNFKEQ. There are 17 residues in the CDR3.